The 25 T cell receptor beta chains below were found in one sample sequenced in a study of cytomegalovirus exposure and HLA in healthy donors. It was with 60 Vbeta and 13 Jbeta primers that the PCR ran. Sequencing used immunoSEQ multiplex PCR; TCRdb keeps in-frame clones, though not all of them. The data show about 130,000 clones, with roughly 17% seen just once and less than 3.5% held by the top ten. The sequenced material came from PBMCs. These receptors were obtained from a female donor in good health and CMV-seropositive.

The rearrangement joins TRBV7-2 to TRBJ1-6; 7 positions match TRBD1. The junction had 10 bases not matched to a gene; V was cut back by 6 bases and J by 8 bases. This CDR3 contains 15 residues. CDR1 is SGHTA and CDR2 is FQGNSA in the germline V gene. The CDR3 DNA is TGTGCCAGCAGGTATCAGGGGGTCCTCGATTCACCCCTCCACTTT. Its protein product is CASRYQGVLDSPLHF.

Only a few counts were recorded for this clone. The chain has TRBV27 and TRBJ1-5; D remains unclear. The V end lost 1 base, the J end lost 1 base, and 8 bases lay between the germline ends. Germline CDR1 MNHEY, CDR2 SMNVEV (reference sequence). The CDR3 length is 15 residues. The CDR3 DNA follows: TGTGCCAGCAGTTTATGGGCAGGCAGCAATCAGCCCCAGCATTTT. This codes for CASSLWAGSNQPQHF.

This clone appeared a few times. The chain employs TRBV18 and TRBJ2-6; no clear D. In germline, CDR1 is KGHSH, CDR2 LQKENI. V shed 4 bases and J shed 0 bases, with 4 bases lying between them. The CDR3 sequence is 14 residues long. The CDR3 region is CASSQSSGANVLTF. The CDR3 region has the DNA TGTGCCAGCTCACAGAGCTCTGGGGCCAACGTCCTGACTTTC.

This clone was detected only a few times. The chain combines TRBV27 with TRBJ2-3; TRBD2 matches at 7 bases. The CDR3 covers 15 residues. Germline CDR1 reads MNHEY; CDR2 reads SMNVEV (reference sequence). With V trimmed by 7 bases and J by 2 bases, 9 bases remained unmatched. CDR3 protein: CASTILGRATDTQYF. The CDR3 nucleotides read TGTGCCAGCACTATACTAGGGAGGGCCACAGATACGCAGTATTTT.

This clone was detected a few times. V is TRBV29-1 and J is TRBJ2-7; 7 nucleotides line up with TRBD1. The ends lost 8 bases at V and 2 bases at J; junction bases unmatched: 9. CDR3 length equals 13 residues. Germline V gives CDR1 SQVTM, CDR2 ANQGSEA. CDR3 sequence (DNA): TGCAGCATCCTCCGGGACAGTGCCTACGAGCAGTACTTC. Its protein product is CSILRDSAYEQYF.

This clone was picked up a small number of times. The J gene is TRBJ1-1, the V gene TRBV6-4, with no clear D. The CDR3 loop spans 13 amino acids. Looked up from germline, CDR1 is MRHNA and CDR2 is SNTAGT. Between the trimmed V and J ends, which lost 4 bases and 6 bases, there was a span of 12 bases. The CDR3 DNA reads TGTGCCAGCAGTGCAGTAATGGGCTCTGAAGCTTTCTTT. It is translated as CASSAVMGSEAFF.

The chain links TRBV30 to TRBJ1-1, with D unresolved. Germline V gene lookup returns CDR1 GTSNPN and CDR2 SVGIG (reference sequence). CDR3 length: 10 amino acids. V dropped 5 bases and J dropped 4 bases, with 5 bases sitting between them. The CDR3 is CAWESTEAFF. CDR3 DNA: TGTGCCTGGGAGAGCACTGAAGCTTTCTTT.

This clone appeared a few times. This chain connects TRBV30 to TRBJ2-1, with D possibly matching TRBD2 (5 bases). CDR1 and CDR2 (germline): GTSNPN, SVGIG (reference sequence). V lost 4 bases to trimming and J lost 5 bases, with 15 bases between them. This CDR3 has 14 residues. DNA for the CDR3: TGTGCCTGGAAACCTAGCACCACCCACAATGAGCAGTTCTTC. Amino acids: CAWKPSTTHNEQFF.

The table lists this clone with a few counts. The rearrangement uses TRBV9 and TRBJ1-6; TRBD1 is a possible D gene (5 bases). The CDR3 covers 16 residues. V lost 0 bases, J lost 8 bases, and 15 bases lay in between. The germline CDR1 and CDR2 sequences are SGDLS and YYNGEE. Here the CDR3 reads CASSVDGGRSYSPLHF. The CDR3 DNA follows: TGTGCCAGCAGCGTAGACGGGGGAAGGAGCTATTCACCCCTCCACTTT.

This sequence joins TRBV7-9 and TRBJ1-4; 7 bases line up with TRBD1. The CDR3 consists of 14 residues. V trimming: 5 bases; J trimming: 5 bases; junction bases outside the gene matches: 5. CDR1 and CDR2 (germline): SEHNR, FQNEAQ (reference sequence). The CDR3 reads CASSPGTENEKLFF. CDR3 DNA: TGTGCCAGCAGCCCCGGGACAGAGAATGAAAAACTGTTTTTT.

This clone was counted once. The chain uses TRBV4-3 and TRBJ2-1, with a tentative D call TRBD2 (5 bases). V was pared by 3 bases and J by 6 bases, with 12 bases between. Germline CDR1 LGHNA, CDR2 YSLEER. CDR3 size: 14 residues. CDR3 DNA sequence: TGCGCCAGCAGCCAGGGGAGCACCTTCAATGAGCAGTTCTTC. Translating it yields CASSQGSTFNEQFF.

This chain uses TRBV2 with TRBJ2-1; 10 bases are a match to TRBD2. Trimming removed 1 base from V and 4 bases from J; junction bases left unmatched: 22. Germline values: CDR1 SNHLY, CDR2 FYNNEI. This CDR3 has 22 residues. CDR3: CASSEEEGRPTSSGSEYNEQFF. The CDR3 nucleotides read TGTGCCAGCAGTGAAGAGGAGGGGCGGCCAACCTCTAGCGGGAGCGAGTACAATGAGCAGTTCTTC.

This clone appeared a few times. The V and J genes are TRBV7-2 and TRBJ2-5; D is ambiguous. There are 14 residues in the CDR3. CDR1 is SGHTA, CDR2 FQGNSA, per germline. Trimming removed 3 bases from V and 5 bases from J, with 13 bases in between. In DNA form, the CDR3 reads TGTGCCAGCAGCTTGGGTCCAGTGAGGGAGACCCAGTACTTC. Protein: CASSLGPVRETQYF.

The CDR3 DNA reads TGTGCCAGCAGCCTCGATCAGCCCCAGCATTTT. Its translation is CASSLDQPQHF. The chain combines TRBV21-1 with TRBJ1-5. TRBV21-1 represents a pseudogene. The CDR3 length is 11 residues.

This CDR3 reads CASSSWEGDEQYF. CDR3 bases: TGTGCCAGCAGTTCTTGGGAGGGTGACGAGCAGTACTTC. This sequence joins TRBV6-5 and TRBJ2-7; 7 bases map to TRBD2. Trimming at V came to 4 bases and at J to 5 bases, leaving 5 bases not matched to a gene. The length of the CDR3 is 13 residues. Germline V gene lookup returns CDR1 MNHEY and CDR2 SVGAGI.

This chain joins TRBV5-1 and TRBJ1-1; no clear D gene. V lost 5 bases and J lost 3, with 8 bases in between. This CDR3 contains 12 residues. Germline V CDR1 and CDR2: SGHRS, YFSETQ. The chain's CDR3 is CASRRVDTEAFF. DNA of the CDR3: TGCGCCAGCAGGCGGGTGGACACTGAAGCTTTCTTT.

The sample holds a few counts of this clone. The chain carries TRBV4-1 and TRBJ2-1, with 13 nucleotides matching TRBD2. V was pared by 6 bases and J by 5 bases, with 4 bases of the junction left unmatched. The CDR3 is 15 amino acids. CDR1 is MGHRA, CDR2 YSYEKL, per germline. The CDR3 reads CASRRGLAGDNEQFF. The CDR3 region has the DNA TGCGCCAGCAGACGTGGACTAGCGGGGGACAATGAGCAGTTCTTC.

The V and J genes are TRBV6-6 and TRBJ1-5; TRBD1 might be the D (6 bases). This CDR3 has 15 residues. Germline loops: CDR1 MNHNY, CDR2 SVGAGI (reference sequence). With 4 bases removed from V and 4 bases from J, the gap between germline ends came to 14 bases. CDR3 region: CASSSRQALNQPQHF. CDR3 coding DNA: TGTGCCAGCAGTTCCCGACAGGCACTAAATCAGCCCCAGCATTTT.

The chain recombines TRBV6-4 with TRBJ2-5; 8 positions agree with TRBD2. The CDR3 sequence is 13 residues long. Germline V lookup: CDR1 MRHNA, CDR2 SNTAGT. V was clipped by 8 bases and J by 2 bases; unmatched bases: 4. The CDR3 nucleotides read TGTGCCAGCTGCACTAGCGGACAAGAGACCCAGTACTTC. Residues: CASCTSGQETQYF.

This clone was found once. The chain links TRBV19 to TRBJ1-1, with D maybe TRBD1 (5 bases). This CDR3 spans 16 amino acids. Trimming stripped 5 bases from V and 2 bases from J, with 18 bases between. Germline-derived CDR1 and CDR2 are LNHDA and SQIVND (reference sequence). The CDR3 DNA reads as TGTGCCAGTAGTCACCCGCCCGCAGACAGCAACACTGAAGCTTTCTTT. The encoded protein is CASSHPPADSNTEAFF.

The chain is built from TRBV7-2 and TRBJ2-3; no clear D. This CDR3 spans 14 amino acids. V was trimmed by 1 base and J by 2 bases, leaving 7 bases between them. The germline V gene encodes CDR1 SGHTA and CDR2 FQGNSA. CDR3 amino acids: CASSLGQFTDTQYF. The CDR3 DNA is TGTGCCAGCAGCTTAGGGCAGTTCACAGATACGCAGTATTTT.

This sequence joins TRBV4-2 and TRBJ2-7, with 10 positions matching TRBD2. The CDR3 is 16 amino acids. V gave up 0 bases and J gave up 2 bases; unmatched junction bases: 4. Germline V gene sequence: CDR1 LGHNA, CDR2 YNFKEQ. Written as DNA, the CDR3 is TGTGCCAGCAGCCAAGATGGCCTAGCGGGAGCCTACGAGCAGTACTTC. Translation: CASSQDGLAGAYEQYF.

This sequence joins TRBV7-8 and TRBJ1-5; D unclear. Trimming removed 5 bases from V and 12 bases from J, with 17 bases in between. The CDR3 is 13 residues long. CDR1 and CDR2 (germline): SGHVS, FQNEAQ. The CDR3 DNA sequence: TGTGCCAGCAGCCCGACACACGTCCCGATCCAGCATTTT. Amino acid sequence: CASSPTHVPIQHF.

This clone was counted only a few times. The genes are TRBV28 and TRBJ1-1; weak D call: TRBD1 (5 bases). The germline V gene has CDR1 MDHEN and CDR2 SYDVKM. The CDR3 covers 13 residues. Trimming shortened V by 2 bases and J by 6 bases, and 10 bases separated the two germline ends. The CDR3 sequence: CASSLRGDAEAFF. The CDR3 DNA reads TGTGCCAGCAGTTTACGGGGGGATGCTGAAGCTTTCTTT. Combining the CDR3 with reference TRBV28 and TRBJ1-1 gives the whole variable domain DVKVTQSSRYLVKRTGEKVFLECVQDMDHENMFWYRQDPGLGLRLIYFSYDVKMKEKGDIPEGYSVSREKKERFSLILESASTNQTSMYLCASSLRGDAEAFFGQGTRLTVV.

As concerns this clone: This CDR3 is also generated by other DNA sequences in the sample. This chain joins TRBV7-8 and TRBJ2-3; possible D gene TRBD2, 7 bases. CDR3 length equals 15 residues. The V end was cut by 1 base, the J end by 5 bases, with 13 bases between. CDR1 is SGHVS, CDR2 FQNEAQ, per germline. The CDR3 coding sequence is TGTGCCAGCAGCTTAGGCGGGGGCCAGGGAGATACGCAGTATTTT. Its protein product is CASSLGGGQGDTQYF.